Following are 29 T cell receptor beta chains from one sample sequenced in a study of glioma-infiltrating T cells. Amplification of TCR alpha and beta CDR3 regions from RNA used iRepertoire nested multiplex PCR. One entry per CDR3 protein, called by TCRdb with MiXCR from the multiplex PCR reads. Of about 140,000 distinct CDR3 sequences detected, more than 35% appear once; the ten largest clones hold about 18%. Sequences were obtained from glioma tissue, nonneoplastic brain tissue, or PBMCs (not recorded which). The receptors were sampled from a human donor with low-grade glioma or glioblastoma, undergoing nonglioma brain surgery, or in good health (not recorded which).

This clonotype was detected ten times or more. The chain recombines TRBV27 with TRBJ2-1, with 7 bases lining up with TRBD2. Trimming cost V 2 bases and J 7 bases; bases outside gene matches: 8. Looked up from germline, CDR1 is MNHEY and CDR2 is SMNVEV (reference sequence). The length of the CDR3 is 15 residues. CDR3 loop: CASSLRGGGTNEQFF. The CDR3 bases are TGTGCCAGCAGTTTACGTGGCGGGGGTACAAATGAGCAGTTCTTC.

CDR3 loop: CSAQGYRYGYTF. In nucleotides, the CDR3 is TGCAGTGCCCAGGGTTACCGCTATGGCTACACCTTC. The chain carries TRBV20-1 and TRBJ1-2; D perhaps matches TRBD1 (5 bases). Germline V gene data show CDR1 as DFQATT and CDR2 as SNEGSKA (reference sequence). Trimming pared 6 bases from V and 4 bases from J, leaving 12 bases between. The length of the CDR3 is 12 residues.

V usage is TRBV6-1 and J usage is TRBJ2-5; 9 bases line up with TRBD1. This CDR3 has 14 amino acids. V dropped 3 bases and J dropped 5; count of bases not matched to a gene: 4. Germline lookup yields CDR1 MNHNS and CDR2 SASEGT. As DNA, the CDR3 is TGTGCCAGCAGTGAGACAGGGGGGTGGGAGACCCAGTACTTC. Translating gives CASSETGGWETQYF.

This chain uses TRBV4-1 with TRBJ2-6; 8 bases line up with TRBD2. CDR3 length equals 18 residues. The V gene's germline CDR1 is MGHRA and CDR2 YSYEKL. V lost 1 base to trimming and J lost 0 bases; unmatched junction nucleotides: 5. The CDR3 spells CASSQGSGGGSGANVLTF. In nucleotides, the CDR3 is TGCGCCAGCAGCCAAGGATCGGGGGGGGGCTCTGGGGCCAACGTCCTGACTTTC.

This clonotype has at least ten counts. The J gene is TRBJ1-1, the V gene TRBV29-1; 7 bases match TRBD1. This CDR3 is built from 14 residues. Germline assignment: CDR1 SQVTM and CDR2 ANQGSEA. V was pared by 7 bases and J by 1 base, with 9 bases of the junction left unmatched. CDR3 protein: CSAQRQGKNTEAFF. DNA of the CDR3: TGCAGCGCTCAAAGACAGGGAAAGAACACTGAAGCTTTCTTT.

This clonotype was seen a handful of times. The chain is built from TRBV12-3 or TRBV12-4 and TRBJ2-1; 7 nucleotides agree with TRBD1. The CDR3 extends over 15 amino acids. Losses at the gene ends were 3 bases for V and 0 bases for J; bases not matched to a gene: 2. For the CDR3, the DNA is TGTGCCAGCAGTTTTTCAGGGGGCTCCTACAATGAGCAGTTCTTC. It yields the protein CASSFSGGSYNEQFF.

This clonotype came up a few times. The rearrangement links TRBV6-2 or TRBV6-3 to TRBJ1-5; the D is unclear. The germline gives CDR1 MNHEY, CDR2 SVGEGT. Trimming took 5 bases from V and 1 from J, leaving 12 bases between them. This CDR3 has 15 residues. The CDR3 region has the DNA TGTGCCAGCAGTCGTGGACTATTCAGCAATCAGCCCCAGCATTTT. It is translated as CASSRGLFSNQPQHF.

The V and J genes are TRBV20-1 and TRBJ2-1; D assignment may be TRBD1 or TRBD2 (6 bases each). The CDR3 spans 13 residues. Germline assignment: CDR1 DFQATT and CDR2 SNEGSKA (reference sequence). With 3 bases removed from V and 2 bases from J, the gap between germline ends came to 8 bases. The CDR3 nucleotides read TGCAGTGCTAGTGGGGGGCCCTACAATGAGCAGTTCTTC. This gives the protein CSASGGPYNEQFF.

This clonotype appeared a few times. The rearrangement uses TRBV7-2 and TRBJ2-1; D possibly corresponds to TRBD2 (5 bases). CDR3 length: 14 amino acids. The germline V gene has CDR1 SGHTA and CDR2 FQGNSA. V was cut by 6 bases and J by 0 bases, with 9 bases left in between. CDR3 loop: CASSDYNSYNEQFF. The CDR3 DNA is TGTGCCAGCAGTGACTATAACTCCTACAATGAGCAGTTCTTC.

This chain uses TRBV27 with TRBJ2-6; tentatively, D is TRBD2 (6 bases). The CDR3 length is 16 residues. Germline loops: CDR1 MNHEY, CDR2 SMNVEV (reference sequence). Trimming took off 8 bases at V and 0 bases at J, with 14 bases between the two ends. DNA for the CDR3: TGTGCCAGCGGGGACTTAGGGAGCTCTGGGGCCAACGTCCTGACTTTC. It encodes CASGDLGSSGANVLTF.

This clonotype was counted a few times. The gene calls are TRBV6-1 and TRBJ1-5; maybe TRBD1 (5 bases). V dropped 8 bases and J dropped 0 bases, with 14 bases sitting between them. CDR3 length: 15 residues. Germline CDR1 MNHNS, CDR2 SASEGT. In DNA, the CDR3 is TGTGCCAGCGGTAAAGGGACGGATAGCAATCAGCCCCAGCATTTT. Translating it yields CASGKGTDSNQPQHF.

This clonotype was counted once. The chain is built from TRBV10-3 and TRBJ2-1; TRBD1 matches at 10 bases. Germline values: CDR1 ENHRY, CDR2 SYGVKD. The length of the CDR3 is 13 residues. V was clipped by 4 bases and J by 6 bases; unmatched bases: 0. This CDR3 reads CAISGDRGNEQFF. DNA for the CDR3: TGTGCCATCAGTGGGGACAGGGGCAATGAGCAGTTCTTC.

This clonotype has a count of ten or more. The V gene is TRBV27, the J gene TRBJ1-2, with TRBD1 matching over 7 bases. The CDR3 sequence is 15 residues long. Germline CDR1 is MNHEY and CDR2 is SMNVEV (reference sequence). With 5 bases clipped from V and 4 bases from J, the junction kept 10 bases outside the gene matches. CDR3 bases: TGTGCCAGCAGTCTCACCGCCGGGACAGTCTATGGCTACACCTTC. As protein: CASSLTAGTVYGYTF.

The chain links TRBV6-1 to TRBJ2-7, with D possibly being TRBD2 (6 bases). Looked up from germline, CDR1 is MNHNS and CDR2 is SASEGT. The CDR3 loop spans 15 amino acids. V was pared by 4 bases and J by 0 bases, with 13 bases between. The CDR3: CASSGWSGSSYEQYF. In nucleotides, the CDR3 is TGTGCCAGCAGTGGTTGGTCCGGGAGCTCCTACGAGCAGTACTTC.

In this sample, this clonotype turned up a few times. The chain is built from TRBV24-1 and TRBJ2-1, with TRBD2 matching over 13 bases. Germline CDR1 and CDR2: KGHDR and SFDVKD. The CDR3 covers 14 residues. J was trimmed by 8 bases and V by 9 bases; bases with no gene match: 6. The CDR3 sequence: CATSRTSGSYEQFF. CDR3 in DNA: TGTGCCACCTCAAGGACTAGCGGGAGTTATGAGCAGTTCTTC.

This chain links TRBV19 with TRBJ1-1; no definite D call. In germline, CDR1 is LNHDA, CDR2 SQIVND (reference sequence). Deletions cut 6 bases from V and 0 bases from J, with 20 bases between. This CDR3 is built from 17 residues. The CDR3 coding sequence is TGTGCCAGTAGGAGGGCGGCAGCATCATATTTGAACACTGAAGCTTTCTTT. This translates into CASRRAAASYLNTEAFF.

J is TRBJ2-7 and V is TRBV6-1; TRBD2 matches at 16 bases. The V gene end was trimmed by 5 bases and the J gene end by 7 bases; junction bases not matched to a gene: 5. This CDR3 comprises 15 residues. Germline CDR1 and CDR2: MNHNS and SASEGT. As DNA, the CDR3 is TGTGCCAGCAGTCAGGGACTAGCGGGAGGGTTGGAGCAGTACTTC. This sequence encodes CASSQGLAGGLEQYF.

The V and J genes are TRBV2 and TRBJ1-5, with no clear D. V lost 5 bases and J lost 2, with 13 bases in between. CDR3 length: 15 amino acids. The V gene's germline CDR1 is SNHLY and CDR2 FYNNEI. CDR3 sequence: CASSLDVPRNQPQHF. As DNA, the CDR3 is TGTGCCAGCAGTCTGGACGTTCCTCGCAATCAGCCCCAGCATTTT.

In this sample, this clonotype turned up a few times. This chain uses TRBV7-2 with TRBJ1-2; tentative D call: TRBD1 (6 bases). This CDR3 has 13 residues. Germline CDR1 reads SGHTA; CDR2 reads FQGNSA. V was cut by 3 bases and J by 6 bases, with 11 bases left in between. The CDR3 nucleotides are TGTGCCAGCAGCTTGAACCCAGGGGATGGCTACACCTTC. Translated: CASSLNPGDGYTF.

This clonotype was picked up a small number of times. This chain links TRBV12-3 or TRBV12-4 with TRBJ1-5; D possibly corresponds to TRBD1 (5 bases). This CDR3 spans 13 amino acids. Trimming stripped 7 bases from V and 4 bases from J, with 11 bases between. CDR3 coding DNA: TGTGCCAGCATGGGGGTCTGGAATCAGCCCCAGCATTTT. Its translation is CASMGVWNQPQHF.

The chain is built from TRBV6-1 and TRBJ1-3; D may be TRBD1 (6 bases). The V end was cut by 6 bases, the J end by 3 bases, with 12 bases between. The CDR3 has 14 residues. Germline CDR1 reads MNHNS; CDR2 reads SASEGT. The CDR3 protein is CASRMDRDGNTIYF. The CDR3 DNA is TGTGCCAGCAGGATGGACAGAGATGGAAACACCATATATTTT.

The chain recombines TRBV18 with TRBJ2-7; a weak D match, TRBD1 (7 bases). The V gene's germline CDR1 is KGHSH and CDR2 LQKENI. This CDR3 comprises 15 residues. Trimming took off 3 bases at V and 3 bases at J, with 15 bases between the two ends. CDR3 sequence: CASSPGPGGGYEQYF. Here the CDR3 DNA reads TGTGCCAGCTCACCTGGCCCAGGGGGAGGCTACGAGCAGTACTTC.

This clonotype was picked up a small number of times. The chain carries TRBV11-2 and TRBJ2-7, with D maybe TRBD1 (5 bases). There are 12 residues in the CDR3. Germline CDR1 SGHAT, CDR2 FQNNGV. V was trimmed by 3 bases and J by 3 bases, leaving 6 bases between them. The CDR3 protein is CASSFDSYEQYF. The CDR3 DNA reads TGTGCCAGCAGCTTTGACAGCTACGAGCAGTACTTC. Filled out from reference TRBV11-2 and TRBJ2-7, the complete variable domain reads EAGVAQSPRYKIIEKRQSVAFWCNPISGHATLYWYQQILGQGPKLLIQFQNNGVVDDSQLPKDRFSAERLKGVDSTLKIQPAKLEDSAVYLCASSFDSYEQYFGPGTRLTVT.

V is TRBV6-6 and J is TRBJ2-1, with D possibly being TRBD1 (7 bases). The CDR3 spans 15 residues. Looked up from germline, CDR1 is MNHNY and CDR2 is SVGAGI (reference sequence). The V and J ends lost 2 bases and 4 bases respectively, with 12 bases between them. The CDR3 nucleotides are TGTGCCAGCAGTTACGGGGGGACAGCGTACAATGAGCAGTTCTTC. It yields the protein CASSYGGTAYNEQFF.

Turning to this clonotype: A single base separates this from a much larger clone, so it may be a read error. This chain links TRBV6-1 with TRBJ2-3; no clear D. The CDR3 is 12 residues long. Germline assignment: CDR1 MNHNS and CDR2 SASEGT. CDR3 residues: CASSWILDKQYF. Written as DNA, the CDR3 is TGTGCCAGCAGCTGGATATTGGATAAGCAGTATTTT.

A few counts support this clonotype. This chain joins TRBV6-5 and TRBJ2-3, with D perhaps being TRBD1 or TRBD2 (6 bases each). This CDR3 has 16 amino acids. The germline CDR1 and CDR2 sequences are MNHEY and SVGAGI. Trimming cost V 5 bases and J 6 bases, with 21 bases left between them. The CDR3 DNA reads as TGTGCCAGCAGTCAACGTGGGGGGCTAAGAGACGATACGCAGTATTTT. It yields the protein CASSQRGGLRDDTQYF.

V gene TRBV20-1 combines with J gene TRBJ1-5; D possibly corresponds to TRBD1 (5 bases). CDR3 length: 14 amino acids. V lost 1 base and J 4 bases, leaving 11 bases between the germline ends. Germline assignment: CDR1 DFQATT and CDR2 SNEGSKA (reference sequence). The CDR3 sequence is CSARADWGNQPQHF. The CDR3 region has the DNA TGCAGTGCTAGAGCAGACTGGGGGAATCAGCCCCAGCATTTT.

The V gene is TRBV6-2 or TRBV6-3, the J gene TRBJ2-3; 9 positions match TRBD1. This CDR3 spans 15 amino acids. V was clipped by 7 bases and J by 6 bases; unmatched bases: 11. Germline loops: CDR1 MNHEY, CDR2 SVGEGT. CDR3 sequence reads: CASTLRTGVSDTQYF. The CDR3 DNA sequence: TGTGCCAGCACCCTAAGGACAGGGGTGTCGGATACGCAGTATTTT.

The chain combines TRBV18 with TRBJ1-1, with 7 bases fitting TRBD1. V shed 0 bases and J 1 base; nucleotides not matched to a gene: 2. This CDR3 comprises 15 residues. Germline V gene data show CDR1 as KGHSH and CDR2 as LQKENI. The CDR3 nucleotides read TGTGCCAGCTCACCACCCAGGGGGGAGAACACTGAAGCTTTCTTT. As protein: CASSPPRGENTEAFF.